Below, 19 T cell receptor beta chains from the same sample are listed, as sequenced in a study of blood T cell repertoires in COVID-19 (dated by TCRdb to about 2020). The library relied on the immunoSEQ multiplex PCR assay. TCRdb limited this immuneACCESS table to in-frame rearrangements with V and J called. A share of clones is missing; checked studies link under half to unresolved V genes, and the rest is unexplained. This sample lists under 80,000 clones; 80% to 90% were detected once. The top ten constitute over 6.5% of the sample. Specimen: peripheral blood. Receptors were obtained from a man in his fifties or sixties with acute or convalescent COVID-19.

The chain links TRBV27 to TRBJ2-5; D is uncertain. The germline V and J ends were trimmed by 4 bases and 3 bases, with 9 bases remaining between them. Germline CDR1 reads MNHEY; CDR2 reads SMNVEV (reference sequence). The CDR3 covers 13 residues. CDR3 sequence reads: CASSSIVEETQYF. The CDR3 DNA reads TGTGCCAGCAGTTCGATAGTAGAAGAGACCCAGTACTTC.

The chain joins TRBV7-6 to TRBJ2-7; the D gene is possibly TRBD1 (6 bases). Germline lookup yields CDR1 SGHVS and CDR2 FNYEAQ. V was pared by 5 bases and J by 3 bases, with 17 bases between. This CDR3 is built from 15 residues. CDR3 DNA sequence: TGTGCCAGCAGCCCTCAGGGCACAGGGAACTACGAGCAGTACTTC. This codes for CASSPQGTGNYEQYF. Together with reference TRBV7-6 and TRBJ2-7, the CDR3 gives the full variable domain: GAGVSQSPRYKVTKRGQDVALRCDPISGHVSLYWYRQALGQGPEFLTYFNYEAQQDKSGLPNDRFSAERPEGSISTLTIQRTEQRDSAMYRCASSPQGTGNYEQYFGPGTRLTVT.

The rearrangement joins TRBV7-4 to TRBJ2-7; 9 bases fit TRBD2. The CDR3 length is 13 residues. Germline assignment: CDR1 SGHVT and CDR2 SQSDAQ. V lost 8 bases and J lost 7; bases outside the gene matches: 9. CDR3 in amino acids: CASGIAGEREQYF. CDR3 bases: TGTGCCAGCGGTATAGCGGGGGAGCGGGAGCAGTACTTC.

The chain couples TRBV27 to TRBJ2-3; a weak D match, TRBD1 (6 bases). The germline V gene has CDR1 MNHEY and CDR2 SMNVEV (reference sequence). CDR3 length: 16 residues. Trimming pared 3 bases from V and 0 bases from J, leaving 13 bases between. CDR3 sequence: CASSLSSGASTDTQYF. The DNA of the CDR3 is TGTGCCAGCAGTTTGAGCTCAGGGGCTAGCACAGATACGCAGTATTTT.

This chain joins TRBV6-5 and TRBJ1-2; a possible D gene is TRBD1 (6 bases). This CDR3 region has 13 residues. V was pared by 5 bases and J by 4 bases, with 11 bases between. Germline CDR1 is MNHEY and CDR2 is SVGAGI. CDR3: CASSRDTSYGYTF. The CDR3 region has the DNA TGTGCCAGCAGTCGGGACACCAGCTATGGCTACACCTTC.

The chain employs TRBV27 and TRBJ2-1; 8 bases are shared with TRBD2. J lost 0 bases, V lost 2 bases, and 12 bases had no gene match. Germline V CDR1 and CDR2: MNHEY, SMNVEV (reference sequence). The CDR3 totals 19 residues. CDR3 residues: CASSLTGVGGGSSYNEQFF. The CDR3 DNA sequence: TGTGCCAGCAGTTTAACGGGGGTGGGCGGGGGGAGCTCCTACAATGAGCAGTTCTTC.

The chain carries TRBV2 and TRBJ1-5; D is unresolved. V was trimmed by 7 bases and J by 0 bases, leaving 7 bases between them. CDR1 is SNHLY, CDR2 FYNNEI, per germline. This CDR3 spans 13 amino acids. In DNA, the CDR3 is TGTGCCAGCAAGGAGGTTAGCAATCAGCCCCAGCATTTT. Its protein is CASKEVSNQPQHF.

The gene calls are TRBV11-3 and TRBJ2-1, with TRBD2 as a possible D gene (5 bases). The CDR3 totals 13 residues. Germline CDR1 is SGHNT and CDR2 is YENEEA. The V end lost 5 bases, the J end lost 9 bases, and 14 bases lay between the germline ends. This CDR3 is CASSPRTGFEQFF. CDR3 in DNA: TGTGCCAGCAGCCCTAGGACGGGGTTTGAGCAGTTCTTC.

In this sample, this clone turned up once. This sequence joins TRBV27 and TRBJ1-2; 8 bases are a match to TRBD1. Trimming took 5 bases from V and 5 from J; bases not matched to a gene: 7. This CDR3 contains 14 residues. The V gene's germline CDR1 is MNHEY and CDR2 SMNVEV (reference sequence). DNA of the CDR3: TGTGCCAGCAGTCCGACAGGGGAATGGTATGGCTACACCTTC. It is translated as CASSPTGEWYGYTF.

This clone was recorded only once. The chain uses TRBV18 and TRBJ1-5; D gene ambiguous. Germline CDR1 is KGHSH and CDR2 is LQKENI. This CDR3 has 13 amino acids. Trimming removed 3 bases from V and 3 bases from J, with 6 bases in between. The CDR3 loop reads CASSPIHNQPQHF. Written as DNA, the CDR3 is TGTGCCAGCTCACCCATCCACAATCAGCCCCAGCATTTT.

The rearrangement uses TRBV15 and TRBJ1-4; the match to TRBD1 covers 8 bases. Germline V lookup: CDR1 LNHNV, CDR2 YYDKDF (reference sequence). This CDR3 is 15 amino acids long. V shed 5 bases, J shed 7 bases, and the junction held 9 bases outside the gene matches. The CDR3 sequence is CATSGTGTGSEKLFF. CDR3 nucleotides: TGTGCCACCAGCGGAACCGGGACAGGATCTGAAAAACTGTTTTTT. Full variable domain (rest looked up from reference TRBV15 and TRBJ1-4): DAMVIQNPRYQVTQFGKPVTLSCSQTLNHNVMYWYQQKSSQAPKLLFHYYDKDFNNEADTPDNFQSRRPNTSFCFLDIRSPGLGDTAMYLCATSGTGTGSEKLFFGSGTQLSVL.

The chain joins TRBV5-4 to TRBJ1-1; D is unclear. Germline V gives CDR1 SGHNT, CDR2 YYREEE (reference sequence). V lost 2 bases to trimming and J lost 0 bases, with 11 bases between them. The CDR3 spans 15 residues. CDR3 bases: TGTGCCAGCAGCTTCCGGTCGGGGATGAACACTGAAGCTTTCTTT. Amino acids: CASSFRSGMNTEAFF.

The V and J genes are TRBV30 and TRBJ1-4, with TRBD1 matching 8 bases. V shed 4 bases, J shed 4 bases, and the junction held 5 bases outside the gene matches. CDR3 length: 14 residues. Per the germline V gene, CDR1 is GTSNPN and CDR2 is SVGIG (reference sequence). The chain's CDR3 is CAWTGQGLNEKLFF. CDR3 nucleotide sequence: TGTGCCTGGACCGGACAGGGACTTAATGAAAAACTGTTTTTT.

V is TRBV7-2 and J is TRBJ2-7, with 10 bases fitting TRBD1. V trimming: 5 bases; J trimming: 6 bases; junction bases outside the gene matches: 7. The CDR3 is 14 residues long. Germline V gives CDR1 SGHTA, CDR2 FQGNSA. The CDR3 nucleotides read TGTGCCAGCAGCAAAGACAGGGGGCTCTTCGAGCAGTACTTC. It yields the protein CASSKDRGLFEQYF.

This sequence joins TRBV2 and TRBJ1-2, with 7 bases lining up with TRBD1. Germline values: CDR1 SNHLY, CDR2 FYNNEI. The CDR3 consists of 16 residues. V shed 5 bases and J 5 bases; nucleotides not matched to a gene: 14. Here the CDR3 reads CASSPPLQGIGYGYTF. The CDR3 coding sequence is TGTGCCAGCAGTCCACCCCTACAGGGGATCGGATATGGCTACACCTTC.

CDR3 sequence (DNA): TGTGCCTGGAGTGTCCACAGGGCAAATGGCTACACCTTC. Amino acid sequence: CAWSVHRANGYTF. The genes are TRBV30 and TRBJ1-2; tentatively, D is TRBD1 (6 bases). Germline loops: CDR1 GTSNPN, CDR2 SVGIG (reference sequence). Trimming left V 0 bases short and J 6 bases short, with 11 bases between. The CDR3 spans 13 residues.

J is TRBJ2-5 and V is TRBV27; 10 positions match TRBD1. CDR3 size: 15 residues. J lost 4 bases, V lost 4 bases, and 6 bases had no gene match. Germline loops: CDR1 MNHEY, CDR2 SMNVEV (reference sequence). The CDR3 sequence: CASSSLTGGVETQYF. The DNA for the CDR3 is TGTGCCAGCAGTTCCTTGACAGGGGGCGTAGAGACCCAGTACTTC.

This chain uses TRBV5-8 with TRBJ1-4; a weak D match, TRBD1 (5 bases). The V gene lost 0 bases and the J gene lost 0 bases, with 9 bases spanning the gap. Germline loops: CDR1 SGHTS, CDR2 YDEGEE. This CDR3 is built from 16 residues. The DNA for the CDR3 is TGTGCCAGCAGCTTGGGCAGGGCAGCAACTAATGAAAAACTGTTTTTT. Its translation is CASSLGRAATNEKLFF. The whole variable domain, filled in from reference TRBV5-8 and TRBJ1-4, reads EAGVTQSPTHLIKTRGQQATLRCSPISGHTSVYWYQQALGLGLQFLLWYDEGEERNRGNFPPRFSGRQFPNYSSELNVNALELEDSALYLCASSLGRAATNEKLFFGSGTQLSVL.

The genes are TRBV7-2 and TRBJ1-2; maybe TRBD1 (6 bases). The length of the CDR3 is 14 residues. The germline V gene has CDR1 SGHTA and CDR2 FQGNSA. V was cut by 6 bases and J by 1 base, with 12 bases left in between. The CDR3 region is CASSQDRINYGYTF. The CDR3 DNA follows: TGTGCCAGCAGTCAAGACAGGATTAACTATGGCTACACCTTC.